This TCR beta chain was retrieved from a study of blood T cell repertoires in COVID-19. Looking at the study overall: Acute and convalescent COVID-19 specimens originated in the United States, Italy and Spain. The cDNA or gDNA used as material had been derived from T cells, B-cell-depleted T cells, or PBMCs.

This clone was detected a few times. V lost 4 bases, J lost 4 bases, and 24 bases stayed unmatched. From germline, CDR1 is SGDLS and CDR2 YYNGEE. The CDR3 is made up of 20 amino acids. Per the study methods: Reference gene primer amplification yielded estimated nucleated cell counts. The table came from immunoSEQ multiplex PCR; TCRdb's copy has only in-frame clones and leaves some out. Clonal size and the V and J genes are those of that table, whereas D and trimming came from the DNA. The table includes under 95,000 clones, about 70% detected once. Sample: peripheral blood. The TCR sequence derives from a middle-aged man with active or convalescent COVID-19. V gene TRBV9 combines with J gene TRBJ1-2; 8 bases line up with TRBD1. The DNA of the CDR3 is TGTGCCAGCAGCCGCGTTCGTATGACAGGGGCAGGAGCGCGGGGCTATGGCTACACCTTC. This gives the protein CASSRVRMTGAGARGYGYTF.